This entry features one T cell receptor (beta chain) sequence. The germline gives CDR1 SEHNR, CDR2 FQNEAQ (reference sequence). The CDR3 length is 14 residues. J lost 6 bases, V lost 3 bases, and 8 bases had no gene match. This entry comes from a study of blood T cell repertoires in COVID-19. At the level of the study: Italy, Spain and the United States were the sources of the convalescent and acute COVID-19 samples. T cells, B-cell-depleted T cells, or PBMCs provided the cDNA or gDNA that served as material.

Original processing methods: Estimation of nucleated cell counts relied on the amplification of reference gene primers. Sequencing was performed with immunoSEQ multiplex PCR; in TCRdb, only in-frame clones are kept and a portion is missing. D and trimming were read from the DNA, whereas the V and J calls and clone size are those reported in that table. The table has approximately 140,000 clones, more than 80% seen once. Input material: peripheral blood. The chain carries TRBV7-9 and TRBJ2-7, with 7 positions matching TRBD2. This TCR was sampled from a human donor with acute or convalescent COVID-19. The donor label of this sample is uncertain. CDR3 DNA: TGTGCCAGCAGCTTTGGGGGGGTGAGTAGCGAGCAGTACTTC. Translated: CASSFGGVSSEQYF.